A single sample is the source of the 23 T cell receptor beta chains below, sequenced in a study of T cell repertoires in cytomegalovirus infection. The antigens of these receptors remain unknown. A single record per CDR3 protein comes from TCRdb applying MiXCR to the reads. The profile covers about 52,000 distinct CDR3 sequences, with roughly a fifth appearing a single time and around four fifths taken by the ten largest. The sample in question was CD8+ T cells from cultured PBMCs, obtained from culture after CMV antigen stimulation. Every receptor here comes from a human donor in good health (CMV status not recorded). Some clones in this sample may be carry-over from other donors' samples.

The chain employs TRBV6-5 and TRBJ1-2, with a tentative D call TRBD1 (5 bases). CDR1 and CDR2 from the germline V gene are MNHEY and SVGAGI. Trimming removed 5 bases from V and 3 bases from J, with 13 bases in between. The CDR3 has 14 residues. CDR3: CASSRSGADYGYTF. In DNA form, the CDR3 reads TGTGCCAGCAGTCGTTCCGGGGCGGACTATGGCTACACCTTC.

This clonotype was seen more than once but under ten times. The DNA for the CDR3 is TGTGCCAGCAGCTTAGCCCGGACAAGGAACGAGCAGTACTTC. This gives the protein CASSLARTRNEQYF. V is TRBV11-2 and J is TRBJ2-7; D is possibly TRBD1 (5 bases). V lost 1 base, J lost 5 bases, and 12 bases lay in between. Germline CDR1 is SGHAT and CDR2 is FQNNGV. There are 14 residues in the CDR3.

This chain links TRBV12-3 or TRBV12-4 with TRBJ2-7; no clear D gene. The CDR3 runs to 12 residues. Trimming cost V 6 bases and J 4 bases, with 10 bases left between them. The CDR3 nucleotides are TGTGCCAGCAGCCCTGGAAAATACGAGCAGTACTTC. As protein: CASSPGKYEQYF.

This clonotype was detected only a few times. The chain combines TRBV4-3 with TRBJ2-7, with D maybe TRBD1 (5 bases). Trimming left V 1 base short and J 2 bases short, with 12 bases between. The V gene's germline CDR1 is LGHNA and CDR2 YSLEER. The CDR3 covers 15 residues. CDR3 sequence reads: CASSQGRAGTYEQYF. CDR3 nucleotides: TGCGCCAGCAGCCAAGGAAGGGCAGGGACCTACGAGCAGTACTTC.

This clonotype was counted between two and nine times. CDR3 region: CASSFFRGAGANVLTF. Here the CDR3 DNA reads TGTGCCAGCAGCTTCTTCAGGGGGGCCGGGGCCAACGTCCTGACTTTC. This chain links TRBV11-2 with TRBJ2-6, with a possible D match to TRBD1 (7 bases). V was cut by 3 bases and J by 4 bases, with 13 bases left in between. Germline CDR1 SGHAT, CDR2 FQNNGV. This CDR3 is 16 amino acids long.

This clonotype was counted only a few times. The V call is TRBV7-9, the J call TRBJ2-4, with 8 bases fitting TRBD1. The trim removed 5 bases at V and 6 bases at J, leaving 3 bases unmatched. CDR1 SEHNR and CDR2 FQNEAQ come from the germline V gene (reference sequence). This CDR3 contains 13 residues. The CDR3 DNA is TGTGCCAGCAGCGACGGACAGGGAAACATTCAGTACTTC. Its protein is CASSDGQGNIQYF. Together with reference TRBV7-9 and TRBJ2-4, the CDR3 gives the full variable domain: DTGVSQNPRHKITKRGQNVTFRCDPISEHNRLYWYRQTLGQGPEFLTYFQNEAQLEKSRLLSDRFSAERPKGSFSTLEIQRTEQGDSAMYLCASSDGQGNIQYFGAGTRLSVL.

This clonotype showed up just a few times. The chain combines TRBV7-9 with TRBJ1-2; tentatively, D is TRBD1 (5 bases). The CDR3 spans 12 residues. Germline V gene lookup returns CDR1 SEHNR and CDR2 FQNEAQ (reference sequence). V was pared by 6 bases and J by 4 bases, with 9 bases between. CDR3 nucleotides: TGTGCCAGCAGGCAGGGTAGCTATGGCTACACCTTC. This gives the protein CASRQGSYGYTF.

The genes are TRBV7-2 and TRBJ1-1, with a possible D match to TRBD1 (6 bases). CDR3 size: 15 residues. Trimming stripped 1 base from V and 1 base from J, with 10 bases between. From germline, CDR1 is SGHTA and CDR2 FQGNSA. CDR3 region: CASSLEGEGNTEAFF. The DNA for the CDR3 is TGTGCCAGCAGCTTAGAGGGGGAAGGGAACACTGAAGCTTTCTTT.

This chain links TRBV12-3 or TRBV12-4 with TRBJ1-1; D is undetermined. Trimming took off 3 bases at V and 4 bases at J, with 6 bases between the two ends. The CDR3 spans 12 residues. The CDR3 DNA reads as TGTGCCAGCAGTTTCGGAGGCACTGAAGCTTTCTTT. Its translation is CASSFGGTEAFF.

This clonotype was observed a few times. The chain has TRBV10-3 and TRBJ2-3, with TRBD2 identical over 7 bases. CDR1 is ENHRY and CDR2 is SYGVKD in the germline V gene. The CDR3 is made up of 14 amino acids. Losses at the gene ends were 7 bases for V and 4 bases for J; bases not matched to a gene: 8. CDR3 nucleotide sequence: TGTGCCATCACCAAGGGAGGGATACCAGATACGCAGTATTTT. This translates into CAITKGGIPDTQYF.

This rearrangement joins TRBV29-1 to TRBJ2-2; TRBD1 matches 7 bases. CDR3 length: 13 residues. Germline trimming cut 3 bases from V and 7 bases from J; bases unmatched to any gene: 5. CDR1 is SQVTM, CDR2 ANQGSEA, per germline. CDR3 loop: CSVDTGAGGELFF. The CDR3 bases are TGCAGCGTTGACACAGGGGCAGGCGGGGAGCTGTTTTTT.

The genes are TRBV7-9 and TRBJ1-5, with D tentatively TRBD1 (5 bases). This CDR3 spans 15 amino acids. V dropped 4 bases and J dropped 6 bases, with 16 bases sitting between them. CDR1 and CDR2 from the germline V gene are SEHNR and FQNEAQ (reference sequence). Here the CDR3 reads CASSSSGGSGQPQHF. As DNA, the CDR3 is TGTGCCAGCAGCTCTTCTGGGGGGAGCGGTCAGCCCCAGCATTTT.

This clonotype has more than one count but fewer than ten. This chain uses TRBV7-2 with TRBJ2-2; TRBD1 agrees at 7 bases. Trimming cost V 3 bases and J 4 bases; bases outside gene matches: 8. The CDR3 runs 16 residues. Germline values: CDR1 SGHTA, CDR2 FQGNSA. The CDR3 bases are TGTGCCAGCAGCTTTTTGACAGGGCTGGGCACCGGGGAGCTGTTTTTT. It is translated as CASSFLTGLGTGELFF.

V and J are TRBV12-3 or TRBV12-4 and TRBJ1-5, with D possibly being TRBD1 (6 bases). Trimming took off 5 bases at V and 0 bases at J, with 14 bases between the two ends. CDR3 length equals 16 residues. CDR3 DNA sequence: TGTGCCAGCAGTCCAACAGGGCATGGTAGCAATCAGCCCCAGCATTTT. Its protein is CASSPTGHGSNQPQHF.

The chain employs TRBV11-2 and TRBJ2-1; D is ambiguous. CDR1 and CDR2 from the germline V gene are SGHAT and FQNNGV. The CDR3 totals 12 residues. V was trimmed by 7 bases and J by 5 bases, leaving 9 bases between them. CDR3 nucleotide sequence: TGTGCCAGCACCCTTACACACAATGAGCAGTTCTTC. Translated, it gives CASTLTHNEQFF. The variable domain in full, with the rest retrieved from reference TRBV11-2 and TRBJ2-1, is EAGVAQSPRYKIIEKRQSVAFWCNPISGHATLYWYQQILGQGPKLLIQFQNNGVVDDSQLPKDRFSAERLKGVDSTLKIQPAKLEDSAVYLCASTLTHNEQFFGPGTRLTVL.

This clonotype was observed a handful of times. The chain has TRBV11-2 and TRBJ2-7; weak D call: TRBD1 (5 bases). This CDR3 comprises 15 residues. The germline gives CDR1 SGHAT, CDR2 FQNNGV. The V end was cut by 3 bases, the J end by 3 bases, with 15 bases between. Written as DNA, the CDR3 is TGTGCCAGCAGCTTTCGAAGGGGCCTGGGCTACGAGCAGTACTTC. Amino acid sequence: CASSFRRGLGYEQYF.

V gene TRBV12-3 or TRBV12-4 combines with J gene TRBJ2-6; D unclear. The length of the CDR3 is 15 residues. The V end was cut by 6 bases, the J end by 1 base, with 10 bases between. The CDR3 loop is CASSRSSSGANVLTF. The CDR3 bases are TGTGCCAGCAGCCGATCTAGTTCTGGGGCCAACGTCCTGACTTTC.

The rearrangement links TRBV19 to TRBJ1-2; 7 nucleotides align to TRBD1. Per the germline V gene, CDR1 is LNHDA and CDR2 is SQIVND (reference sequence). The CDR3 runs to 15 residues. V was pared by 9 bases and J by 1 base, with 11 bases of the junction left unmatched. Written as DNA, the CDR3 is TGTGCCAGCGCCTGGGCGCCAGGGGGTAACTATGGCTACACCTTC. This translates into CASAWAPGGNYGYTF.

This clonotype was recorded a few times. The chain combines TRBV12-3 or TRBV12-4 with TRBJ2-3; 8 bases match TRBD2. The J segment lost 6 bases and the V segment lost 1 base, leaving 6 bases of the junction unmatched. The CDR3 runs 15 residues. CDR3 DNA sequence: TGTGCCAGCAGTTTAGGGACTAGCTCAACGGATACGCAGTATTTT. Protein product: CASSLGTSSTDTQYF.

The chain recombines TRBV7-2 with TRBJ2-7, with 10 bases matching TRBD2. The germline CDR1 and CDR2 sequences are SGHTA and FQGNSA. V shed 5 bases and J 2 bases; nucleotides not matched to a gene: 6. The CDR3 runs to 15 residues. In DNA, the CDR3 is TGTGCCAGCAGCCCCCGACTAGCGGGTACCTACGAGCAGTACTTC. This sequence encodes CASSPRLAGTYEQYF.

The V and J genes are TRBV6-5 and TRBJ1-3; D perhaps matches TRBD1 (5 bases). Germline CDR1 reads MNHEY; CDR2 reads SVGAGI. Trimming took 7 bases from V and 3 from J, leaving 16 bases between them. The CDR3 length is 15 residues. This chain's CDR3 is CASTPSGTGGNTIYF. The CDR3 DNA follows: TGTGCCAGCACTCCCTCCGGGACCGGTGGAAACACCATATATTTT.

This clonotype has only a few counts. V gene TRBV27 combines with J gene TRBJ1-1; D not resolved. V gave up 7 bases and J gave up 4 bases, with 7 bases separating them. Germline assignment: CDR1 MNHEY and CDR2 SMNVEV (reference sequence). The CDR3 totals 11 residues. CDR3 sequence reads: CASTGGTEAFF. Written as DNA, the CDR3 is TGTGCCAGCACAGGAGGCACTGAAGCTTTCTTT.

CDR3 nucleotides: TGTGCCAGCAGTTTAGACCAGGGGGCTTCCCTTGGCTACACCTTC. Encoded protein: CASSLDQGASLGYTF. The chain employs TRBV28 and TRBJ1-2; 8 nucleotides match TRBD1. This CDR3 comprises 15 residues. Germline CDR1 and CDR2: MDHEN and SYDVKM. Trimming at V came to 2 bases and at J to 7 bases, leaving 9 bases not matched to a gene.